These 23 T cell receptor beta chains came from one sample sequenced in a study of B cell selection in AIRE deficiency. Libraries were prepared by immunoSEQ multiplex PCR; TCRdb keeps only in-frame clonotypes and omits some of them. The data show approximately 14,000 clones, around 93% seen once. Sorted regulatory T cells were CD4-positive, CD25-high and CD127-low or negative. Sequencing was performed on Tregs sorted from PBMCs. Every receptor here comes from a human donor with AIRE deficiency.

The chain carries TRBV6-1 and TRBJ2-6, with D unresolved. The V gene's germline CDR1 is MNHNS and CDR2 SASEGT. V was clipped by 10 bases and J by 1 base, with 14 bases between them. This CDR3 comprises 15 residues. The CDR3 is CATIVGRSGANVLTF. The CDR3 DNA is TGTGCCACCATCGTAGGCAGATCTGGGGCCAACGTCCTGACTTTC.

This chain joins TRBV2 and TRBJ2-7; the D is unclear. With 3 bases removed from V and 5 bases from J, the gap between germline ends came to 5 bases. The CDR3 consists of 11 residues. The germline gives CDR1 SNHLY, CDR2 FYNNEI. This chain's CDR3 is CASSEVDEQYF. The DNA of the CDR3 is TGTGCCAGCAGTGAGGTGGACGAGCAGTACTTC.

The J gene is TRBJ1-2, the V gene TRBV5-4, with 7 bases identical to TRBD1. The CDR3 is 15 residues long. Germline CDR1 and CDR2: SGHNT and YYREEE (reference sequence). Trimming at V came to 3 bases and at J to 8 bases, leaving 13 bases not matched to a gene. The CDR3 reads CASSSLGQVLGGYTF. The CDR3 DNA reads TGTGCCAGCAGCTCGTTAGGACAGGTCCTGGGAGGCTACACCTTC.

The CDR3 loop is CSVGSKQGVNTEAFF. In DNA form, the CDR3 reads TGCAGCGTTGGGTCAAAACAGGGGGTGAACACTGAAGCTTTCTTT. The chain links TRBV29-1 to TRBJ1-1, with 8 bases that match TRBD1. This CDR3 has 15 amino acids. CDR1 SQVTM and CDR2 ANQGSEA come from the germline V gene. The trim removed 4 bases at V and 0 bases at J, leaving 7 bases unmatched.

The rearrangement joins TRBV5-4 to TRBJ1-1; D ambiguous. V lost 0 bases, J lost 4 bases, and 10 bases lay in between. The germline V gene encodes CDR1 SGHNT and CDR2 YYREEE (reference sequence). The CDR3 runs 14 residues. This chain's CDR3 is CASSLEGLSTEAFF. CDR3 nucleotide sequence: TGTGCCAGCAGCTTGGAGGGCCTGAGCACTGAAGCTTTCTTT.

The gene calls are TRBV6-6 and TRBJ1-2, with a tentative D call TRBD1 (5 bases). The CDR3 sequence is 13 residues long. Germline V CDR1 and CDR2: MNHNY, SVGAGI (reference sequence). The V gene lost 5 bases and the J gene lost 3 bases, with 10 bases spanning the gap. The CDR3 protein is CASSALGDYGYTF. The CDR3 DNA reads TGTGCCAGCAGTGCCCTAGGGGACTATGGCTACACCTTC.

V and J are TRBV6-5 and TRBJ1-1; tentative D call: TRBD1 (6 bases). From germline, CDR1 is MNHEY and CDR2 SVGAGI. CDR3 length: 15 amino acids. The V end was cut by 6 bases, the J end by 1 base, with 15 bases between. The chain's CDR3 is CASREWSRGNTEAFF. CDR3 DNA sequence: TGTGCCAGCAGGGAATGGTCCAGGGGGAACACTGAAGCTTTCTTT.

The rearrangement links TRBV27 to TRBJ2-5; no clear D gene. This CDR3 region has 14 residues. V shed 2 bases and J shed 7 bases, with 14 bases lying between them. Germline V gene sequence: CDR1 MNHEY, CDR2 SMNVEV (reference sequence). For the CDR3, the DNA is TGTGCCAGCAGTTTACTTCCCCTAAGAAGGACCCAGTACTTC. Protein sequence: CASSLLPLRRTQYF.

The chain joins TRBV6-6 to TRBJ1-5, with D possibly matching TRBD1 (6 bases). There are 14 residues in the CDR3. Trimming stripped 2 bases from V and 2 bases from J, with 7 bases between. In germline, CDR1 is MNHNY, CDR2 SVGAGI (reference sequence). The DNA of the CDR3 is TGTGCCAGCAGTTACCCAGGGGGCAATCAGCCCCAGCATTTT. This codes for CASSYPGGNQPQHF.

The chain recombines TRBV6-6 with TRBJ2-7; D call uncertain. V gave up 7 bases and J gave up 6 bases, with 16 bases separating them. CDR1 is MNHNY, CDR2 SVGAGI, per germline (reference sequence). The CDR3 runs 13 residues. In nucleotides, the CDR3 is TGTGCCAGCACCTGGGCCTTTACCGGCGAGCAGTACTTC. This gives the protein CASTWAFTGEQYF.

CDR3 DNA: TGTGCAAGTCGCTCCCTGACTAGCGGGAGAACAGATACGCAGTATTTT. This codes for CASRSLTSGRTDTQYF. The chain is built from TRBV12-2 and TRBJ2-3; TRBD2 was called by the table and not checked on the DNA. TRBV12-2 is a pseudogene segment. The CDR3 has 16 residues.

CDR3 region: CASRKRTNTGELFF. CDR3 DNA: TGTGCCAGCAGAAAACGGACGAACACCGGGGAGCTGTTTTTT. The chain joins TRBV6-5 to TRBJ2-2; D remains ambiguous. Germline V gene data show CDR1 as MNHEY and CDR2 as SVGAGI. This CDR3 region has 14 residues. The V and J ends lost 6 bases and 0 bases respectively, with 8 bases between them.

The gene calls are TRBV9 and TRBJ2-2, with TRBD2 matching 15 bases. CDR1 SGDLS and CDR2 YYNGEE come from the germline V gene. The ends lost 4 bases at V and 3 bases at J; junction bases unmatched: 10. The CDR3 has 19 residues. The CDR3 DNA follows: TGTGCCAGCAGCCCCCCTCTGGGACTAGCGGGAGGCTACACCGGGGAGCTGTTTTTT. Protein product: CASSPPLGLAGGYTGELFF.

V gene TRBV5-1 combines with J gene TRBJ2-3; 11 bases fit TRBD2. This CDR3 has 18 residues. Germline CDR1 SGHRS, CDR2 YFSETQ. With 0 bases clipped from V and 1 base from J, the junction kept 7 bases outside the gene matches. CDR3 sequence reads: CASSLAFTSGSGTDTQYF. In DNA, the CDR3 is TGCGCCAGCAGCTTGGCCTTTACTAGCGGGAGTGGCACAGATACGCAGTATTTT.

This rearrangement joins TRBV18 to TRBJ1-2; D gene ambiguous. Germline V CDR1 and CDR2: KGHSH, LQKENI. Between the trimmed V and J ends, which lost 6 bases and 1 base, there was a span of 18 bases. The length of the CDR3 is 16 residues. The CDR3 reads CASSRRGPTINYGYTF. The CDR3 region has the DNA TGTGCCAGCTCCCGACGTGGTCCAACCATTAACTATGGCTACACCTTC.

The chain is built from TRBV5-1 and TRBJ2-5, with 15 nucleotides matching TRBD2. The V and J ends lost 7 bases and 5 bases, in that order; junction bases with no gene match: 6. The CDR3 runs 15 residues. Germline CDR1 is SGHRS and CDR2 is YFSETQ. The DNA for the CDR3 is TGCGCCAGCCGGATAGGACTAGCGGGAGGGGAGACCCAGTACTTC. Translated, it gives CASRIGLAGGETQYF. Variable domain in full (rest from reference TRBV5-1 and TRBJ2-5): KAGVTQTPRYLIKTRGQQVTLSCSPISGHRSVSWYQQTPGQGLQFLFEYFSETQRNKGNFPGRFSGRQFSNSRSEMNVSTLELGDSALYLCASRIGLAGGETQYFGPGTRLLVL.

This chain joins TRBV10-2 and TRBJ1-4; 9 positions match TRBD1. The germline V gene encodes CDR1 WSHSY and CDR2 SAAADI. Trimming took 10 bases from V and 7 from J; bases not matched to a gene: 4. The CDR3 has 12 amino acids. The CDR3 loop reads CATTQGAEKLFF. CDR3 in DNA: TGCGCCACCACACAGGGGGCTGAAAAACTGTTTTTT.

The genes are TRBV5-5 and TRBJ2-7; 10 nucleotides align to TRBD2. The germline CDR1 and CDR2 sequences are SGHKS and YYEKEE (reference sequence). V gave up 2 bases and J gave up 6 bases; unmatched junction bases: 8. The CDR3 has 15 residues. The CDR3 reads CASSFVGTSVGEQYF. CDR3 coding DNA: TGTGCCAGCAGCTTCGTCGGGACTAGCGTGGGCGAGCAGTACTTC. Based on the CDR3 plus reference TRBV5-5 and TRBJ2-7, the full variable domain is DAGVTQSPTHLIKTRGQQVTLRCSPISGHKSVSWYQQVLGQGPQFIFQYYEKEERGRGNFPDRFSARQFPNYSSELNVNALLLGDSALYLCASSFVGTSVGEQYFGPGTRLTVT.

The genes are TRBV4-3 and TRBJ2-3; no clear D. CDR1 and CDR2 (germline): LGHNA, YSLEER. This CDR3 comprises 14 residues. Trimming shortened V by 0 bases and J by 10 bases, and 14 bases separated the two germline ends. CDR3 DNA: TGCGCCAGCAGCCAAGAAAGAATCCCTTATGCGCAGTATTTT. It specifies CASSQERIPYAQYF.

The table lists this clone with a count of one. The chain combines TRBV25-1 with TRBJ1-1; D might be TRBD1 (6 bases). The CDR3 runs to 15 residues. CDR1 is MGHDK and CDR2 is SYGVNS in the germline V gene. With 0 bases removed from V and 1 base from J, the gap between germline ends came to 9 bases. CDR3 DNA sequence: TGTGCCAGCAGTGAATATGGGGGCGCGAACACTGAAGCTTTCTTT. As protein: CASSEYGGANTEAFF.

This sequence joins TRBV5-4 and TRBJ2-5, with TRBD1 matching 7 bases. The CDR3 contains 15 residues. CDR1 is SGHNT, CDR2 YYREEE, per germline (reference sequence). The ends lost 4 bases at V and 2 bases at J; junction bases unmatched: 8. CDR3 DNA: TGTGCCAGCAGCCGACAGGGACAGTTGCAAGAGACCCAGTACTTC. Translation gives CASSRQGQLQETQYF.

The genes are TRBV28 and TRBJ1-6; possibly TRBD1 for D (6 bases). V shed 4 bases and J shed 5 bases, with 18 bases lying between them. Germline assignment: CDR1 MDHEN and CDR2 SYDVKM. This CDR3 has 17 amino acids. The CDR3 sequence is CASSSTGLILNNSPLHF. For the CDR3, the DNA is TGTGCCAGCAGTTCCACAGGGCTCATCCTTAATAATTCACCCCTCCACTTT.

The rearrangement links TRBV7-9 to TRBJ2-2, with D hard to call. The V gene lost 1 base and the J gene lost 6 bases, with 12 bases spanning the gap. CDR1 is SEHNR and CDR2 is FQNEAQ in the germline V gene (reference sequence). The CDR3 consists of 15 residues. CDR3 protein: CASSLVVGSAGELFF. The CDR3 DNA reads TGTGCCAGCAGCTTAGTAGTGGGTTCCGCCGGGGAGCTGTTTTTT.